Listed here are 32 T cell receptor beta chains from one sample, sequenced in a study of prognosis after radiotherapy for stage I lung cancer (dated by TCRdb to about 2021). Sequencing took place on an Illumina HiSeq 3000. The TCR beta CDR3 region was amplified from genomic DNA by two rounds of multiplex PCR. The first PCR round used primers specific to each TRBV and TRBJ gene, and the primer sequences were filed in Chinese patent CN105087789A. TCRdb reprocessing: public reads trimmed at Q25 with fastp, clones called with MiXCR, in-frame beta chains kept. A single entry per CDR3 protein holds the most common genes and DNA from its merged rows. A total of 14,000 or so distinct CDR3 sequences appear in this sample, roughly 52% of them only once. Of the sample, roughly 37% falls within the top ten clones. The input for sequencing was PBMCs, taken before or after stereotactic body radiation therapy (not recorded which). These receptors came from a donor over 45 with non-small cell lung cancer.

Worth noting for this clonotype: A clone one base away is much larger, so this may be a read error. As DNA, the CDR3 is TGTGCCAGCAGCTTTAGGACAGGGGTCATTGGAGAGACCCAGTACTTC. This encodes CASSFRTGVIGETQYF. This chain connects TRBV9 to TRBJ2-5; 9 nucleotides agree with TRBD1. The V segment lost 4 bases and the J segment 4 bases; nucleotides outside the gene matches: 11. This CDR3 is built from 16 residues. Per the germline V gene, CDR1 is SGDLS and CDR2 is YYNGEE.

This chain's CDR3 is CASSHLENGYTF. CDR3 nucleotide sequence: TGTGCCAGCAGCCACCTCGAGAATGGCTACACCTTC. This chain connects TRBV3-1 to TRBJ1-2; D is undetermined. V lost 3 bases and J lost 6, with 8 bases in between. This CDR3 is 12 amino acids long. The V gene's germline CDR1 is LGHDT and CDR2 YNNKEL (reference sequence).

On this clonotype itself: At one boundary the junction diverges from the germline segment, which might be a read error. This CDR3 is CASSLLRDGNF. CDR3 DNA: TGTGCCAGCAGCCTCCTCCGGGACGGGAATTTT. The chain combines TRBV7-9 with TRBJ1-3; D is possibly TRBD1 (5 bases). The CDR3 runs 11 residues. The V gene's germline CDR1 is SEHNR and CDR2 FQNEAQ (reference sequence).

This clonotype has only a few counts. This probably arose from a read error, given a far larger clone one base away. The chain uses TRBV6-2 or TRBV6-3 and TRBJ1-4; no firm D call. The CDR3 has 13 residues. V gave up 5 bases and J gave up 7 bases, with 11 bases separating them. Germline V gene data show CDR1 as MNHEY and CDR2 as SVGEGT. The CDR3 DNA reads TGTGCCAGCAGTCAGTCAAGGGTTGAAAAACTGTTTTTT. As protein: CASSQSRVEKLFF.

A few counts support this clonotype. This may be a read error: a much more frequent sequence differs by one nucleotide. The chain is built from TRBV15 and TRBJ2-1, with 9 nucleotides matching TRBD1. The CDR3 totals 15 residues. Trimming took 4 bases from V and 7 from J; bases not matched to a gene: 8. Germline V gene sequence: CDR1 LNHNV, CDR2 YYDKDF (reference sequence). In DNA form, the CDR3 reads TGTGCCACCAGCATCCGGGACAGGGTTCTGAATGAGCAGTTCTTC. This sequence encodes CATSIRDRVLNEQFF. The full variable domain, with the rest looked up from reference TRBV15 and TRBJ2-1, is DAMVIQNPRYQVTQFGKPVTLSCSQTLNHNVMYWYQQKSSQAPKLLFHYYDKDFNNEADTPDNFQSRRPNTSFCFLDIRSPGLGDTAMYLCATSIRDRVLNEQFFGPGTRLTVL.

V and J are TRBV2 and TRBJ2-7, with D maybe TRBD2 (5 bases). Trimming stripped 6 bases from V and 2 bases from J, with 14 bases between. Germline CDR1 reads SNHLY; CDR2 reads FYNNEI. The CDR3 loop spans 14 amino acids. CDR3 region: CASSPSGWAYEQYF. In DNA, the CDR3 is TGTGCCAGCAGCCCCTCGGGGTGGGCCTACGAGCAGTACTTC.

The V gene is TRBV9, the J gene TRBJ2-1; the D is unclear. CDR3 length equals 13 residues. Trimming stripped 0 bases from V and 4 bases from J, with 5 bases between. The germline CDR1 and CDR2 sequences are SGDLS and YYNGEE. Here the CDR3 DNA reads TGTGCCAGCAGCGTAGCAGCATACAATGAGCAGTTCTTC. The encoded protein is CASSVAAYNEQFF.

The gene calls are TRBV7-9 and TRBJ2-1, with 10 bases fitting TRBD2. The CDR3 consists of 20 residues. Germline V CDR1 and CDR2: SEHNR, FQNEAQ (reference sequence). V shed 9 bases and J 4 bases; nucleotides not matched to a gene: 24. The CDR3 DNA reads TGTGCCAGTCTTGGGGAAGCTTACCGAATTAGCGGGGGGAGTTACAATGAGCAGTTCTTC. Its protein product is CASLGEAYRISGGSYNEQFF. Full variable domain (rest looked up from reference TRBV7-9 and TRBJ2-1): DTGVSQNPRHKITKRGQNVTFRCDPISEHNRLYWYRQTLGQGPEFLTYFQNEAQLEKSRLLSDRFSAERPKGSFSTLEIQRTEQGDSAMYLCASLGEAYRISGGSYNEQFFGPGTRLTVL.

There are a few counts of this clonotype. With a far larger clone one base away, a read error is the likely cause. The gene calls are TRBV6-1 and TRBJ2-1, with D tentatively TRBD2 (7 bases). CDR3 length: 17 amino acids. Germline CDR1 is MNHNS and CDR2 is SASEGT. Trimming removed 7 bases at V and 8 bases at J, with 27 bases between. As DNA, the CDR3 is TGTGCCAGCATTTCCCTCGGAGAGGGGGGGGTAGGTGATGAGCAGTTCTTC. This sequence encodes CASISLGEGGVGDEQFF.

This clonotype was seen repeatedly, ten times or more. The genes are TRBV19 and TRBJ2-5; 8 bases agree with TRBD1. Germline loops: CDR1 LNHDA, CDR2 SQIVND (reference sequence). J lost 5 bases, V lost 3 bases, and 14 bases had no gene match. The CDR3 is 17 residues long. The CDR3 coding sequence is TGTGCCAGTAGTATCGGGTCAGGACAGGGTCCCGGGGAGACCCAGTACTTC. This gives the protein CASSIGSGQGPGETQYF.

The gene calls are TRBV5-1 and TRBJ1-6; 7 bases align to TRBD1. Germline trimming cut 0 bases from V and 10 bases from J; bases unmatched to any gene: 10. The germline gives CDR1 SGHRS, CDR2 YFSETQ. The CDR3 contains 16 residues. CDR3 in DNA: TGCGCCAGCAGCTTGGGCATGGGGCAGGGGGGATCACCCCTCCACTTT. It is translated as CASSLGMGQGGSPLHF.

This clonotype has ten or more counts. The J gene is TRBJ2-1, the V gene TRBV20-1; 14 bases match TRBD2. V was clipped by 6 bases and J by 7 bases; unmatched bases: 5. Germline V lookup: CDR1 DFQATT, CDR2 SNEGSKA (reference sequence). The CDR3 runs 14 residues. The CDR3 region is CSAWTSGGRNEQFF. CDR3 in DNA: TGCAGTGCCTGGACTAGCGGGGGGAGGAATGAGCAGTTCTTC.

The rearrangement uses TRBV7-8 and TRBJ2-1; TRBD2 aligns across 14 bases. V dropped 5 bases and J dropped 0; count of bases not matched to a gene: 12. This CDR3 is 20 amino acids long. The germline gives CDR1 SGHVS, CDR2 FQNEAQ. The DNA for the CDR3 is TGTGCCAGCAGCCTCAGGACTAGCGGGAGGACCAGGAGCTCCTACAATGAGCAGTTCTTC. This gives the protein CASSLRTSGRTRSSYNEQFF.

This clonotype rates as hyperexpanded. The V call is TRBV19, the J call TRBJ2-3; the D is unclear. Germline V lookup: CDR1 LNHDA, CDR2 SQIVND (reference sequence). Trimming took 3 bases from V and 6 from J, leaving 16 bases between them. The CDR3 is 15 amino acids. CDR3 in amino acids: CASSIQRSVSDTQYF. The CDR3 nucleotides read TGTGCCAGTAGTATCCAGCGATCTGTCTCCGATACGCAGTATTTT. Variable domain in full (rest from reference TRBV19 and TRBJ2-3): DGGITQSPKYLFRKEGQNVTLSCEQNLNHDAMYWYRQDPGQGLRLIYYSQIVNDFQKGDIAEGYSVSREKKESFPLTVTSAQKNPTAFYLCASSIQRSVSDTQYFGPGTRLTVL.

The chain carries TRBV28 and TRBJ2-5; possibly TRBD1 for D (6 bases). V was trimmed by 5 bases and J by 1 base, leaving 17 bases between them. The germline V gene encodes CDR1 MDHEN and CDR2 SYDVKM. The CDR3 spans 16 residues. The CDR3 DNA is TGTGCCAGCAGTGCCGGGGACATGGGGCGCCAAGAGACCCAGTACTTC. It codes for CASSAGDMGRQETQYF.

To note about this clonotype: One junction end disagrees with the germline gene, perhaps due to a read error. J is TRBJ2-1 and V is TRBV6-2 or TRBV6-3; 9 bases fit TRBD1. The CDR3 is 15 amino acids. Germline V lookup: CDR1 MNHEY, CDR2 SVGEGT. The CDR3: CASSYSPGQGNDQFF. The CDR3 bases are TGTGCCAGCAGTTATAGCCCGGGACAGGGTAATGATCAGTTCTTC.

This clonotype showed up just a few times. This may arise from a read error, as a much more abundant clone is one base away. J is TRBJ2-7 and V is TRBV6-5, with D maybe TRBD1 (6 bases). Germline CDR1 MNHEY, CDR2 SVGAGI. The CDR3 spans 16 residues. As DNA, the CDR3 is TGCGCCAGCAGTTACCTCCACTCGGGACACCTCTACGAGCAGTACTTC. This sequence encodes CASSYLHSGHLYEQYF.

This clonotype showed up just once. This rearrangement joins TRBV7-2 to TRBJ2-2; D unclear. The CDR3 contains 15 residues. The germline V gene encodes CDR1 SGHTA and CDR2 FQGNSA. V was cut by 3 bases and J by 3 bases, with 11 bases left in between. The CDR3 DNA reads TGTGCCAGCAGCTTCGGCCTAAGGGACACCGGGGAGCTGTTTTTT. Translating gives CASSFGLRDTGELFF. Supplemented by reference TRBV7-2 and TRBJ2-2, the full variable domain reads GAGVSQSPSNKVTEKGKDVELRCDPISGHTALYWYRQSLGQGLEFLIYFQGNSAPDKSGLPSDRFSAERTGGSVSTLTIQRTQQEDSAVYLCASSFGLRDTGELFFGEGSRLTVL.

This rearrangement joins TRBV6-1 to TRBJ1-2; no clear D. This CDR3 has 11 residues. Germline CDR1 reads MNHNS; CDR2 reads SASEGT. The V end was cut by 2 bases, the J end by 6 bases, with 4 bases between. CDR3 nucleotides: TGTGCCAGCAGTGAACCTGATGGCTACACCTTC. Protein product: CASSEPDGYTF.

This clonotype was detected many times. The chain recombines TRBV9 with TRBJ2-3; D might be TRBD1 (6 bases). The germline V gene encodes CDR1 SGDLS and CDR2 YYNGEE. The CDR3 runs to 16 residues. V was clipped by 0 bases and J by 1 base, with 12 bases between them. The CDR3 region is CASSVGEGVGTDTQYF. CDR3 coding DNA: TGTGCCAGCAGCGTAGGCGAGGGGGTGGGCACAGATACGCAGTATTTT.

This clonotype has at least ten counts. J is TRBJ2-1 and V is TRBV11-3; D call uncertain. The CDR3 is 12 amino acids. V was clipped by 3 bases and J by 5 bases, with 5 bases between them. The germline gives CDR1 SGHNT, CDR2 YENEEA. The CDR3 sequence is CASSFNHNEQFF. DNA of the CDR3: TGTGCCAGCAGCTTCAACCACAATGAGCAGTTCTTC.

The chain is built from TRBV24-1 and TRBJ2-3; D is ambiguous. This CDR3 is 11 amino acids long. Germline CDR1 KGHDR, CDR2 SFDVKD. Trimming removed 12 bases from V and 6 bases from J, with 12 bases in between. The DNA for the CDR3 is TGTGCCGCCATGTGGGGTGATACGCAGTATTTT. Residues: CAAMWGDTQYF.

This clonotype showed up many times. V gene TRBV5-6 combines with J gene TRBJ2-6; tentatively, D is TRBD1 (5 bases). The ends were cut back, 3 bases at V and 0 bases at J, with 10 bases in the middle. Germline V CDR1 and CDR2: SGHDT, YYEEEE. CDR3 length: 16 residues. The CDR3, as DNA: TGTGCCAGCAGCTCAGGGTATACCTCTGGGGCCAACGTCCTGACTTTC. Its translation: CASSSGYTSGANVLTF.

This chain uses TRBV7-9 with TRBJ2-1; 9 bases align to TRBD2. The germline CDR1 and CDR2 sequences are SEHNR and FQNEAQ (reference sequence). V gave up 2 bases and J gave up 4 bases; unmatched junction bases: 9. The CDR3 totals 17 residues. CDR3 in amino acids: CASSLWGAGGPYNEQFF. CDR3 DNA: TGTGCCAGCAGCTTATGGGGTGCGGGGGGGCCTTACAATGAGCAGTTCTTC.

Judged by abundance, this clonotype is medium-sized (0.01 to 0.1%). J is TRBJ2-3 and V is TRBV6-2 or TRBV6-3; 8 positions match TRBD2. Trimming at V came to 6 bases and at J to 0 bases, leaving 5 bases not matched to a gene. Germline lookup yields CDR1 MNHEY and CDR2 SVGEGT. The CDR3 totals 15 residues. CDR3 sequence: CASSPRGASTDTQYF. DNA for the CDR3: TGTGCCAGCAGCCCGCGGGGGGCCAGCACAGATACGCAGTATTTT.

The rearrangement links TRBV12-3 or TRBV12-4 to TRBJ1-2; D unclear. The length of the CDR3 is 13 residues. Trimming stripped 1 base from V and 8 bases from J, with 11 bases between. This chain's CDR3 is CASSLGGKRGYTF. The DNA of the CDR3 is TGTGCCAGCAGTTTAGGAGGTAAGAGAGGCTACACCTTC.

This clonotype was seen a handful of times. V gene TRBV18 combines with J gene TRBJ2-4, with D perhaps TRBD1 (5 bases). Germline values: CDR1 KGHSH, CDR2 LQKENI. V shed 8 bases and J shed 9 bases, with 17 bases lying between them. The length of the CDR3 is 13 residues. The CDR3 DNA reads TGTGCCAGCACAGTAGACGGTGGGGCCATTCAGTACTTC. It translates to CASTVDGGAIQYF.

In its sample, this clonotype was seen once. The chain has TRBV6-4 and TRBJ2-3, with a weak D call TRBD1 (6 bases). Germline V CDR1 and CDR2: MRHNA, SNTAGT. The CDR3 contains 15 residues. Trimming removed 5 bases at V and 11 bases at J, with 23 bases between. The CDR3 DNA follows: TGTGCCAGCAGTTACCAGGACCCTTCTAGCAGGGGGCAGTATTTT. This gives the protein CASSYQDPSSRGQYF.

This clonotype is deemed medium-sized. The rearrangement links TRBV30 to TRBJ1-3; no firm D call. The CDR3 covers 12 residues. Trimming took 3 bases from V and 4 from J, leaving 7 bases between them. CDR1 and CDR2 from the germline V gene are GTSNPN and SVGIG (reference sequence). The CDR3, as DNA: TGTGCCTGGAGGGCAGAGGGAAACACCATATATTTT. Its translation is CAWRAEGNTIYF. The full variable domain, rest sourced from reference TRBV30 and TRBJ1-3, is SQTIHQWPATLVQPVGSPLSLECTVEGTSNPNLYWYRQAAGRGLQLLFYSVGIGQISSEVPQNLSASRPQDRQFILSSKKLLLSDSGFYLCAWRAEGNTIYFGEGSWLTVV.

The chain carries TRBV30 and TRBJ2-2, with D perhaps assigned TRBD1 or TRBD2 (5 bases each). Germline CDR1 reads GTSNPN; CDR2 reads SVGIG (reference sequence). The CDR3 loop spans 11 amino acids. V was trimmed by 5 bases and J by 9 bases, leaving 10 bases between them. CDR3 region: CAWGAGRELFF. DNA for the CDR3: TGTGCCTGGGGGGCGGGCCGGGAGCTGTTTTTT.

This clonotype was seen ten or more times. The DNA for the CDR3 is TGTGCCAGCAGCTTTGGACGGGGGATCGATCAGCCCCAGCATTTT. This translates into CASSFGRGIDQPQHF. The V and J genes are TRBV4-2 and TRBJ1-5, with D perhaps TRBD1 (5 bases). Germline lookup yields CDR1 LGHNA and CDR2 YNFKEQ. This CDR3 has 15 amino acids. V gave up 5 bases and J gave up 5 bases, with 16 bases separating them.

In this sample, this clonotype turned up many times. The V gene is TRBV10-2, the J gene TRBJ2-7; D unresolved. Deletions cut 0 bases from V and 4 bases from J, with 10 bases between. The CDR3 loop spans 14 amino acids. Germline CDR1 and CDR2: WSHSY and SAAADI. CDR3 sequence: CASSESSTIYEQYF. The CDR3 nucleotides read TGCGCCAGCAGTGAGTCGAGTACCATTTACGAGCAGTACTTC.